The table lists the clone carrying this T cell receptor beta chain with a few counts. Per germline, CDR1 MNHEY and CDR2 SMNVEV (reference sequence). The CDR3 runs 15 residues. Deletions cut 1 base from V and 3 bases from J, with 10 bases between. The data are from a study of human T cells and chemical hapten exposure. Time point here: patch test 1, 2 weeks after DPC sensitization. Documented treatment: therapeutic diphenylcyclopropenone sensitization with weekly scalp DPC. TCRdb processed the RACE reads anew with MiXCR; each CDR3 protein has one entry. The table records tens of thousands of distinct CDR3 sequences, about a tenth of them present only once.

Material: whole blood, obtained in connection with sensitization to the hapten diphenylcyclopropenone (DPC). This TCR was recovered from a woman aged 50 to 65 with alopecia areata. Some clones in this sample may be carry-over from other donors' samples. The V call is TRBV27, the J call TRBJ1-5; D unclear. The CDR3 sequence is CASSLFSGNNQPQHF. The CDR3 nucleotides read TGTGCCAGCAGTTTATTCAGTGGGAACAATCAGCCCCAGCATTTT.